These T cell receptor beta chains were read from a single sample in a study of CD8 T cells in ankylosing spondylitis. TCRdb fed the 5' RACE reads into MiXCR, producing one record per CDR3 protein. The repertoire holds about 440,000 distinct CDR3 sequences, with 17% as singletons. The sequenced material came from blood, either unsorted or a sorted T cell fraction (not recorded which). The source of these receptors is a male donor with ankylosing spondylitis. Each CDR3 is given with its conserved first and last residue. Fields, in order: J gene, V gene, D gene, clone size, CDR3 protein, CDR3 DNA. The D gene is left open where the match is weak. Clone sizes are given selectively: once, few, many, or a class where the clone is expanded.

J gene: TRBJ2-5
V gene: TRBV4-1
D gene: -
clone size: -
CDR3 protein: CASSQGRGETQYFGQTQYF
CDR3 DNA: -

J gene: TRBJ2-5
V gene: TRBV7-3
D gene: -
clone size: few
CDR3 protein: CASSPGAIQETQYF
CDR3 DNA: TGTGCCAGCAGCCCCGGGGCGATCCAAGAGACCCAGTACTTC

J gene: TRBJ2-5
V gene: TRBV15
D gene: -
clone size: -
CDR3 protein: CATSRDWQSSRGTQYF
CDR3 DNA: TGTGCCACCAGCAGAGATTGGCAGTCGAGCCGTGGGACCCAGTACTTC

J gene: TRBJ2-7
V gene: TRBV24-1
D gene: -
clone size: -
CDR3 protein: CATSDPKGSYEQYF
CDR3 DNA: TGTGCCACCAGTGATCCGAAAGGCTCCTACGAGCAGTACTTC

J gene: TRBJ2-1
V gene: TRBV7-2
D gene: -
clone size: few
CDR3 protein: CASSLEPAYNEQFF
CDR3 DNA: TGTGCCAGCAGCTTAGAGCCAGCCTACAATGAGCAGTTCTTC

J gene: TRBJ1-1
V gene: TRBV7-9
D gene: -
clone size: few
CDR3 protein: CASSFLTGMNTEAFF
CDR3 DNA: TGTGCCAGCAGCTTCCTAACTGGGATGAACACTGAAGCTTTCTTT

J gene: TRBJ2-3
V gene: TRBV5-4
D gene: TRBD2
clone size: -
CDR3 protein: CASSLDPSGSFHPDTQYF
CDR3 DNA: TGTGCCAGCAGCTTGGATCCTAGCGGGAGCTTTCACCCCGATACGCAGTATTTT

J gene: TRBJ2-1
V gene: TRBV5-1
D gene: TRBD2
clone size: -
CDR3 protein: CASIPGTSGRWNEQFF
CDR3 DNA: TGCGCCAGCATCCCGGGGACTAGCGGGAGGTGGAATGAGCAGTTCTTC

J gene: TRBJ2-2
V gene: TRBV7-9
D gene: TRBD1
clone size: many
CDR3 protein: CASSLGQTNTGELFF
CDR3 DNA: TGCGCCAGCAGCTTGGGACAGACAAACACCGGGGAGCTGTTTTTT

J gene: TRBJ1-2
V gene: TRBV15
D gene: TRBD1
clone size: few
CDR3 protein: CATSSERQGMWGYTF
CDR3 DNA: TGTGCCACCAGCAGTGAGAGACAGGGGATGTGGGGCTACACCTTC

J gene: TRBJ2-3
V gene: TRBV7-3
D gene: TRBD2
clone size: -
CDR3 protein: CASSLYGGRSDTQYF
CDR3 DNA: TGTGCCAGCAGCTTATATGGCGGGAGGTCGGATACGCAGTATTTT

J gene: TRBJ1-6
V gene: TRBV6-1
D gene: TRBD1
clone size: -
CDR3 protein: CASSATGTGRNSPLHF
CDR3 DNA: TGTGCCAGCAGTGCTACCGGGACAGGGAGAAATTCACCCCTCCACTTT

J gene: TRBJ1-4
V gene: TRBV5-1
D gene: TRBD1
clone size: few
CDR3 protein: CASSSRGTDEKLFF
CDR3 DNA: TGCGCCAGCAGCTCAAGGGGGACAGATGAAAAACTGTTTTTT

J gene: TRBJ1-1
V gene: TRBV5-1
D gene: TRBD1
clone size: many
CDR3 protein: CASSPTGFDTEAFF
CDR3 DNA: TGCGCCAGCAGCCCGACAGGGTTCGACACTGAAGCTTTCTTT

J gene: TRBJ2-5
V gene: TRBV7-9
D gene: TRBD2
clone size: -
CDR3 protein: CASSFLAGVQETQYF
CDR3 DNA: TGTGCCAGCAGCTTCTTAGCGGGAGTTCAAGAGACCCAGTACTTC

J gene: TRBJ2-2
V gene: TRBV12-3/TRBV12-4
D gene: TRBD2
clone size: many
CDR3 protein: CASSRGLAGYTGELFF
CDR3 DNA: TGTGCCAGCAGTAGGGGACTAGCGGGGTACACCGGGGAGCTGTTTTTT

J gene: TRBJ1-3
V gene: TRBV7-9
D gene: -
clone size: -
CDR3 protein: CASSFRQEPTSGNTIYF
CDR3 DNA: TGTGCCAGCAGCTTCCGACAGGAACCAACCTCTGGAAACACCATATATTTT

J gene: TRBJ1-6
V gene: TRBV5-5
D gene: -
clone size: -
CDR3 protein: CASSPETAPLHF
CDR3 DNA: TGTGCCAGCAGCCCCGAGACAGCCCCCCTCCACTTT

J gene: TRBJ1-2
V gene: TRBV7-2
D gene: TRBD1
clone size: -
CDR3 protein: CASSLGGTGDYGYTF
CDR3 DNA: TGTGCCAGCAGCTTAGGTGGGACAGGGGACTATGGCTACACCTTC

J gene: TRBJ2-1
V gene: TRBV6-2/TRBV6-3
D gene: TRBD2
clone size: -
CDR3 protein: CASSSGSGWAEQFF
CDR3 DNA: TGTGCCTCCTCTAGCGGGAGTGGGTGGGCTGAGCAGTTCTTC

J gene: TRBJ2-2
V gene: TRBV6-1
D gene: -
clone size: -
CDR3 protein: CASIGDSGSGELFF
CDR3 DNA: TGTGCCAGCATTGGGGACAGCGGGTCCGGGGAGCTGTTTTTT

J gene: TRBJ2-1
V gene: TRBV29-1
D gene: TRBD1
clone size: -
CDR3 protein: CSVTQGSSYNEQFF
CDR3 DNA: TGCAGCGTTACACAGGGGAGCTCCTACAATGAGCAGTTCTTC

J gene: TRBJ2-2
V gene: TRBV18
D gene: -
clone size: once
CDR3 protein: CASSRAKSPGELFF
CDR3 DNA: TGTGCCAGCTCACGGGCTAAGTCGCCCGGGGAGCTGTTTTTT

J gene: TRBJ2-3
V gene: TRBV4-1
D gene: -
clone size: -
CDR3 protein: CASSQDGVSTDTQYF
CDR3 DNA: TGCGCCAGCAGCCAAGATGGGGTCTCTACAGATACGCAGTATTTT

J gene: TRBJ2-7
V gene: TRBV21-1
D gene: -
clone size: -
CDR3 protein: CASVPRYEQYF
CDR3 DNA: TGTGCCAGCGTCCCTCGTTACGAGCAGTACTTC

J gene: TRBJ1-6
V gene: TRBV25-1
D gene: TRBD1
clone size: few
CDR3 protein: CASSEWGQAGSPLHF
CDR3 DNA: TGTGCCAGCAGCGAATGGGGACAGGCGGGATCACCCCTCCACTTT

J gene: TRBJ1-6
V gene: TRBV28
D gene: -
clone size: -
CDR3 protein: CASSRGGLNSPLHF
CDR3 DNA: TGTGCCAGCAGTCGGGGGGGCCTTAATTCACCCCTCCACTTT